These 16 T cell receptor beta chains came from one sample sequenced in a study of T cell responses to AZD1222 COVID-19 vaccine. Sequenced by immunoSEQ multiplex PCR; TCRdb stores in-frame clones only, minus some. The sample lists 130,000 or so clones; more than 85% were seen once. The starting material was peripheral blood, obtained 28 days after the second AZD1222 dose. The receptors were sampled from an adult who received the AZD1222 COVID-19 vaccine.

This rearrangement joins TRBV3-1 (or the pseudogene TRBV3-2) to TRBJ1-4; 8 bases are a match to TRBD1. V was clipped by 4 bases and J by 0 bases; unmatched bases: 22. This CDR3 contains 22 residues. Germline V lookup: CDR1 LGHDT, CDR2 YNNKEL (reference sequence). The CDR3 spells CASSLRHQSPGQGHATNEKLFF. The CDR3 DNA sequence: TGTGCCAGCAGCCTGCGTCATCAAAGTCCTGGACAGGGCCATGCAACTAATGAAAAACTGTTTTTT.

The gene calls are TRBV19 and TRBJ1-6; D unclear. CDR3 length equals 13 residues. Germline loops: CDR1 LNHDA, CDR2 SQIVND (reference sequence). V lost 5 bases and J lost 8, with 10 bases in between. Written as DNA, the CDR3 is TGTGCCAGTAGTCCCCGGACGGATTCACCCCTCCACTTT. Translating it yields CASSPRTDSPLHF. The whole variable domain, remainder taken from reference TRBV19 and TRBJ1-6, is DGGITQSPKYLFRKEGQNVTLSCEQNLNHDAMYWYRQDPGQGLRLIYYSQIVNDFQKGDIAEGYSVSREKKESFPLTVTSAQKNPTAFYLCASSPRTDSPLHFGNGTRLTVT.

This chain uses TRBV30 with TRBJ2-7; D uncertain. The CDR3 runs to 12 residues. CDR1 is GTSNPN, CDR2 SVGIG, per germline (reference sequence). With 3 bases removed from V and 6 bases from J, the gap between germline ends came to 12 bases. CDR3 bases: TGTGCCTGGAGCCGCTCTGCCGGCGAGCAGTACTTC. Translating it yields CAWSRSAGEQYF.

This clone turned up a few times. This chain joins TRBV19 and TRBJ1-5; tentative D call: TRBD1 (5 bases). The V gene's germline CDR1 is LNHDA and CDR2 SQIVND (reference sequence). Deletions cut 5 bases from V and 0 bases from J, with 14 bases between. CDR3 length equals 16 residues. The CDR3 coding sequence is TGTGCCAGTAGTGCCTGGGGCAGGGATAGCAATCAGCCCCAGCATTTT. Amino acid sequence: CASSAWGRDSNQPQHF.

The J gene is TRBJ1-2, the V gene TRBV27; tentatively, D is TRBD1 (6 bases). CDR3 length: 14 amino acids. V gave up 3 bases and J gave up 2 bases, with 10 bases separating them. Germline assignment: CDR1 MNHEY and CDR2 SMNVEV (reference sequence). The CDR3 is CASSLDSLNYGYTF. The CDR3 DNA follows: TGTGCCAGCAGTTTGGACAGCCTAAACTATGGCTACACCTTC.

The gene calls are TRBV18 and TRBJ1-2; D call uncertain. CDR3 length equals 12 residues. Germline values: CDR1 KGHSH, CDR2 LQKENI. Trimming removed 5 bases at V and 13 bases at J, with 17 bases between. The CDR3 reads CASSSQDGSPTF. In DNA, the CDR3 is TGTGCCAGCTCATCGCAGGACGGATCCCCCACCTTC.

J is TRBJ2-7 and V is TRBV5-1; 14 nucleotides line up with TRBD2. The CDR3 consists of 15 residues. CDR1 SGHRS and CDR2 YFSETQ come from the germline V gene. V lost 3 bases and J lost 3; bases outside the gene matches: 2. This CDR3 reads CASSWGTSGGYEQYF. The CDR3 DNA reads as TGCGCCAGCAGCTGGGGGACTAGCGGGGGCTACGAGCAGTACTTC.

The J gene is TRBJ1-4, the V gene TRBV15; D remains ambiguous. The germline V and J ends were trimmed by 1 base and 0 bases, with 9 bases remaining between them. This CDR3 comprises 16 residues. Germline assignment: CDR1 LNHNV and CDR2 YYDKDF (reference sequence). This CDR3 is CATSRGSATTNEKLFF. The CDR3 region has the DNA TGTGCCACCAGCAGAGGCTCAGCGACAACTAATGAAAAACTGTTTTTT.

This clone was observed once. The chain couples TRBV4-1 to TRBJ1-2, with D unclear. Trimming shortened V by 0 bases and J by 4 bases, and 3 bases separated the two germline ends. CDR3 length: 12 amino acids. The germline V gene has CDR1 MGHRA and CDR2 YSYEKL. The CDR3 DNA follows: TGCGCCAGCAGCCAAGACGGCTATGGCTACACCTTC. Translated: CASSQDGYGYTF.

V is TRBV9 and J is TRBJ1-4; the match to TRBD1 covers 9 bases. CDR1 and CDR2 (germline): SGDLS, YYNGEE. The trim removed 4 bases at V and 7 bases at J, leaving 8 bases unmatched. The CDR3 consists of 15 residues. The CDR3 reads CASSSTGQGIEKLFF. CDR3 sequence (DNA): TGTGCCAGCAGCTCGACGGGACAGGGAATTGAAAAACTGTTTTTT.

The chain is built from TRBV12-3 or TRBV12-4 and TRBJ2-2; D is perhaps TRBD2 (6 bases). This CDR3 spans 13 amino acids. The CDR3 protein is CAIQGGSTGELFF. The DNA for the CDR3 is TGTGCGATCCAGGGAGGATCCACCGGGGAGCTGTTTTTT.

The rearrangement uses TRBV7-9 and TRBJ1-4; D uncertain. The CDR3 loop spans 14 amino acids. CDR1 and CDR2 (germline): SEHNR, FQNEAQ (reference sequence). Trimming pared 5 bases from V and 8 bases from J, leaving 15 bases between. CDR3 sequence reads: CASSLRFSGEKLFF. DNA of the CDR3: TGTGCCAGCAGCCTGCGGTTTAGCGGGGAAAAACTGTTTTTT.

V is TRBV11-2 and J is TRBJ2-5, with D perhaps matching TRBD2 (6 bases). This CDR3 has 15 residues. Between the trimmed V and J ends, which lost 4 bases and 5 bases, there was a span of 17 bases. The V gene's germline CDR1 is SGHAT and CDR2 FQNNGV. The CDR3 reads CASSSEGAGWETQYF. CDR3 bases: TGTGCCAGCAGCTCCGAAGGGGCGGGATGGGAGACCCAGTACTTC.

The rearrangement links TRBV19 to TRBJ1-5; 7 bases are shared with TRBD1. Per germline, CDR1 LNHDA and CDR2 SQIVND (reference sequence). J was trimmed by 2 bases and V by 6 bases; bases with no gene match: 7. This CDR3 contains 15 residues. CDR3 DNA: TGTGCCAGTAGCGACCAGGGGACAGGCAATCAGCCCCAGCATTTT. This codes for CASSDQGTGNQPQHF.

The chain combines TRBV14 with TRBJ1-4, with a possible D match to TRBD1 (6 bases). Trimming stripped 4 bases from V and 0 bases from J, with 12 bases between. The CDR3 totals 16 residues. In germline, CDR1 is SGHDN, CDR2 FVKESK. CDR3 DNA: TGTGCCAGCAGCCCGATACAGGGAGCAACTAATGAAAAACTGTTTTTT. Translated, it gives CASSPIQGATNEKLFF.

The CDR3 coding sequence is TGTGCCAGCAGCTTAGGCTGGCGGCGGCTCCAAGAGACCCAGTACTTC. This encodes CASSLGWRRLQETQYF. The rearrangement uses TRBV7-2 and TRBJ2-5; no reliable D call. The germline gives CDR1 SGHTA, CDR2 FQGNSA. CDR3 size: 16 residues. V gave up 1 base and J gave up 1 base, with 13 bases separating them.